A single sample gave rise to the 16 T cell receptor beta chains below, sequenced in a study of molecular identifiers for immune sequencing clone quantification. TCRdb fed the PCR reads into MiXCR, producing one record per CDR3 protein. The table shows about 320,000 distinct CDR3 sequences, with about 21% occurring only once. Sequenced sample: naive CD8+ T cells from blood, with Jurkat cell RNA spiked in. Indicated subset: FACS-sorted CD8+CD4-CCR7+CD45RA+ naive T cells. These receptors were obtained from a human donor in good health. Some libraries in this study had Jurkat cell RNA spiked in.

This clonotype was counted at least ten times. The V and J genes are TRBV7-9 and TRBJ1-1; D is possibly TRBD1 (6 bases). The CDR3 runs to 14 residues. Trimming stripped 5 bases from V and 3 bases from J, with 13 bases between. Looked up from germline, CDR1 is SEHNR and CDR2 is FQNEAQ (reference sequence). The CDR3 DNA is TGTGCCAGCAGCCTAGTTAACAGGGACACTGAAGCTTTCTTT. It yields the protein CASSLVNRDTEAFF.

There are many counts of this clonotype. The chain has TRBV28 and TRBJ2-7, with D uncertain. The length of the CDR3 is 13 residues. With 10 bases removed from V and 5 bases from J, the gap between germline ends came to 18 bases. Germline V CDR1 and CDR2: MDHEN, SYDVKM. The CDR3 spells CATDDPPNHEQYF. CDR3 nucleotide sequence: TGTGCCACCGATGACCCGCCTAACCACGAGCAGTACTTC.

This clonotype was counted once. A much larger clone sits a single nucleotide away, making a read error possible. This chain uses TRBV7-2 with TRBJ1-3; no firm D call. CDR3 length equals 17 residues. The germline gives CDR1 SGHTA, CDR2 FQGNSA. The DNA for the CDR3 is TGTGCCGGCAGCTTAGAACTCCTGGGGTTCTCTGGAAACACCATATATTTT. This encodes CAGSLELLGFSGNTIYF.

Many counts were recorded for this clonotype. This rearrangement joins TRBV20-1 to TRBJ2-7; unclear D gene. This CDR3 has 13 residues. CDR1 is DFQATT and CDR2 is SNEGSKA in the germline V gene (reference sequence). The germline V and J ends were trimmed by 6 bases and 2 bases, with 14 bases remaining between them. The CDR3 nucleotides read TGCAGTGCCAAGAGACTTGCAACCTACGAGCAGTACTTC. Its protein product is CSAKRLATYEQYF.

The CDR3 here is CASRENWGAHEQYF. The CDR3 DNA reads TGTGCCAGCAGGGAAAATTGGGGGGCCCACGAGCAGTACTTC. The V and J genes are TRBV27 and TRBJ2-7; the D gene could be TRBD1 or TRBD2 (6 bases each). V gave up 6 bases and J gave up 5 bases, with 17 bases separating them. The CDR3 has 14 residues. The germline V gene has CDR1 MNHEY and CDR2 SMNVEV (reference sequence).

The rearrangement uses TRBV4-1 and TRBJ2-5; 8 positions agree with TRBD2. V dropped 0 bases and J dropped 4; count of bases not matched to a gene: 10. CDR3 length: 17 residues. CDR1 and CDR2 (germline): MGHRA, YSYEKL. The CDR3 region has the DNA TGCGCCAGCAGCCAAGAATACGTAGCGGGGCTCCTAGAGACCCAGTACTTC. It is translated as CASSQEYVAGLLETQYF.

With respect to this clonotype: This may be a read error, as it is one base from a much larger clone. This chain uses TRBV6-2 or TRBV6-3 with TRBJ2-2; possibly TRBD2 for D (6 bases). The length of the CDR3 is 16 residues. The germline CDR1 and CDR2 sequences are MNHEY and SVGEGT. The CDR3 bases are TGTGCCACCCTAGACTTAGCGGTGCCGAACCCCGGGGAGCTGTTTTTT. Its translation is CATLDLAVPNPGELFF.

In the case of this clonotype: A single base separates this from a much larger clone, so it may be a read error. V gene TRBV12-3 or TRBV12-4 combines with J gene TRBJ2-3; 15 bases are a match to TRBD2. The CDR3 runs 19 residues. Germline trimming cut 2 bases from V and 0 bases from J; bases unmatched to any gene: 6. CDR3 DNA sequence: TGTGCCAGCAGTTTACCAGGGACTAGCGGGAGGCCTAGCACAGATACGCAGTATTTT. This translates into CASSLPGTSGRPSTDTQYF.

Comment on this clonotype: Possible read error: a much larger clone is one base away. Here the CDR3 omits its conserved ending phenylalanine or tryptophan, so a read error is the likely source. The DNA of the CDR3 is TGTGCCTCAGAGCGGCCTCTAGCCTTAGATACGCAGTATCTT. Residues: CASERPLALDTQYL. V gene TRBV7-9 combines with J gene TRBJ2-3; possibly TRBD2 for D (5 bases). Trimming removed 11 bases from V and 5 bases from J, with 20 bases in between. CDR1 and CDR2 (germline): SEHNR, FQNEAQ (reference sequence). The CDR3 length is 14 residues.

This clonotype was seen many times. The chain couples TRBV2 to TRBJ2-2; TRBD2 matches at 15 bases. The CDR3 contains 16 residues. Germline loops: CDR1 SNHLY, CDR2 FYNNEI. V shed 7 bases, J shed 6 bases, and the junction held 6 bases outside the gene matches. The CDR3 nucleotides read TGTGCCAGCACTCGGGGACTAGCGGGAGGTCCCGGGGAGCTGTTTTTT. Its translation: CASTRGLAGGPGELFF.

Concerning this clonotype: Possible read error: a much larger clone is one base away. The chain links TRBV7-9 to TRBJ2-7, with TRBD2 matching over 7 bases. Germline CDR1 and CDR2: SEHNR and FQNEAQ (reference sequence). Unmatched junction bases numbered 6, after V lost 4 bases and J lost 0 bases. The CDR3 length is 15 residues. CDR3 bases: TGTGCCAGCAGCTCGGAAGGCGGGAGCTCCTACGAGCAGTACTTC. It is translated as CASSSEGGSSYEQYF.

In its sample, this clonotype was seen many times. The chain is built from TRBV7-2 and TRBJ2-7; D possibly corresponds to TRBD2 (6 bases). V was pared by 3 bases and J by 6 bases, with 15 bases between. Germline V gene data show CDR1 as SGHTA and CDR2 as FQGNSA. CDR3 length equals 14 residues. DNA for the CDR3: TGTGCCAGCAGCTTCACTAGCCCTATCACCGAGCAGTACTTC. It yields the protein CASSFTSPITEQYF.

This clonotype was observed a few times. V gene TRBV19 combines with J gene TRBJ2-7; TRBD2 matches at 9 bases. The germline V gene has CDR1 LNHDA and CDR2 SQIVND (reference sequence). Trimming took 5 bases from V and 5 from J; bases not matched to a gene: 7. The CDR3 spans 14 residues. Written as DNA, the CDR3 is TGTGCCAGTAGTGCAGGACTAGCGTTGCACGAGCAGTACTTC. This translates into CASSAGLALHEQYF.

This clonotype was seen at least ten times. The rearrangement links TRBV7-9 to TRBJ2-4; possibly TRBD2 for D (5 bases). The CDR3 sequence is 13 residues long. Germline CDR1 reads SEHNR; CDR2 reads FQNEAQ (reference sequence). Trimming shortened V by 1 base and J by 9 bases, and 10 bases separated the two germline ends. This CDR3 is CASSLVGGPIQYF. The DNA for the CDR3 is TGTGCCAGCAGCTTAGTAGGAGGTCCCATTCAGTACTTC.

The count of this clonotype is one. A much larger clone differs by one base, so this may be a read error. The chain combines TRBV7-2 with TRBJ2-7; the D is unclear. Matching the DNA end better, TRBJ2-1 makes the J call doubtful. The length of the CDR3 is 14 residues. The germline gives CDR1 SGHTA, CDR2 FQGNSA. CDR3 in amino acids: CASSPPHLTYEQFF. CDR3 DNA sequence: TGTGCCAGCAGCCCCCCACACCTAACCTACGAGCAGTTCTTC.

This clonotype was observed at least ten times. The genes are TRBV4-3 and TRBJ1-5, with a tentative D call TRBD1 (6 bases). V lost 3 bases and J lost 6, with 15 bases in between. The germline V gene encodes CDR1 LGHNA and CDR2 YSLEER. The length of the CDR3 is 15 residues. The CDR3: CASSQDTSRGQPQHF. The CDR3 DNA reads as TGCGCCAGCAGCCAGGATACAAGCAGGGGTCAGCCCCAGCATTTT.